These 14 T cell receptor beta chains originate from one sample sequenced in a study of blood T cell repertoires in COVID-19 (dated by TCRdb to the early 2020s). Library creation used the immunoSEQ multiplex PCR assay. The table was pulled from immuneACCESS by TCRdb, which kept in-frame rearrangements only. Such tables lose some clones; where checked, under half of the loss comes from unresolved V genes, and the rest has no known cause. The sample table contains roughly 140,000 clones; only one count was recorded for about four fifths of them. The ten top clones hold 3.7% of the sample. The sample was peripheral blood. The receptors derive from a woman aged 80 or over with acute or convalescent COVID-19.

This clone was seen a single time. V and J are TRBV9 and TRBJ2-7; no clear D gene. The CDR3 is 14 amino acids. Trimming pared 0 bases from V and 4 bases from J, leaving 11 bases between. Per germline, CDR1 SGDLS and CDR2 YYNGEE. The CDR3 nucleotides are TGTGCCAGCAGCGTAGCGAGTTGGGCATACGAGCAGTACTTC. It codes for CASSVASWAYEQYF.

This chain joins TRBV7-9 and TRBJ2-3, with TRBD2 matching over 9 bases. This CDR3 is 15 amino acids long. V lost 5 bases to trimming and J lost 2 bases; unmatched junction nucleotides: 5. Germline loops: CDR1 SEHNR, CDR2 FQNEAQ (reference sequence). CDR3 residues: CASSALAGLTDTQYF. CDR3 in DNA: TGTGCCAGCAGCGCCCTAGCGGGGCTCACAGATACGCAGTATTTT.

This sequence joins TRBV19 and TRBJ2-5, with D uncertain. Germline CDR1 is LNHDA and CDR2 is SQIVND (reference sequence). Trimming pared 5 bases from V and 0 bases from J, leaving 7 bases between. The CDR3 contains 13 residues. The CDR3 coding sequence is TGTGCCAGTAGTCCTCCGTACCAAGAGACCCAGTACTTC. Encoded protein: CASSPPYQETQYF.

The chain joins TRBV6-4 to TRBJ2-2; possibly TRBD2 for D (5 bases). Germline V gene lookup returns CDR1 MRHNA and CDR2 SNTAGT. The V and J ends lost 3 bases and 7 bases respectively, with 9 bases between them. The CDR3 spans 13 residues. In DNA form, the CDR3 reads TGTGCCAGCAGTGAACAACGGGGCGGGGAGCTGTTTTTT. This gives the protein CASSEQRGGELFF.

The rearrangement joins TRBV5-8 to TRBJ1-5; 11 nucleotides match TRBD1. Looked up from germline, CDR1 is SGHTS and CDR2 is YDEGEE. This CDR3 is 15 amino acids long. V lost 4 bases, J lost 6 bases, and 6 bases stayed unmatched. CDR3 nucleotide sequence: TGTGCCAGCAGCCAGGGACAGGGGGATATTCAGCCCCAGCATTTT. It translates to CASSQGQGDIQPQHF.

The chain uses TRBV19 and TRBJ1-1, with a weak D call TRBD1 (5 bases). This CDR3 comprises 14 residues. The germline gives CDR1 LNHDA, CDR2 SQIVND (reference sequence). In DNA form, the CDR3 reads TGTGGACGAGGCGGGGGTCAGGGTGAAACTGAAGCTTTCTTT. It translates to CGRGGGQGETEAFF.

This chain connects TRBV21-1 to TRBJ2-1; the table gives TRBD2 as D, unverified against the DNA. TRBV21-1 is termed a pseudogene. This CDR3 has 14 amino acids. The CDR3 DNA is TGTGCCAGCAGCAATGAGCTAGGAGGCAATGAGCAGTTCTTC. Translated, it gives CASSNELGGNEQFF.

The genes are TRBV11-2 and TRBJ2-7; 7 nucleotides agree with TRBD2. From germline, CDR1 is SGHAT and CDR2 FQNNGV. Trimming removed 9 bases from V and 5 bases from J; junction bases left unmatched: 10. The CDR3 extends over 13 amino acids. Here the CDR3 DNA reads TGTGCCAGTATGACTAGCAGTTCCGACGAGCAGTACTTC. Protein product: CASMTSSSDEQYF.

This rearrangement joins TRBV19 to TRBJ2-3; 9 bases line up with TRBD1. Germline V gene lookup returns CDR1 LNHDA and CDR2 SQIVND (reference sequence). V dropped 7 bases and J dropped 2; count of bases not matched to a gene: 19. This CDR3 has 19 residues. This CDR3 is CASNPPPHTGGYDTDTQYF. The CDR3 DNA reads TGTGCCAGTAACCCACCCCCGCACACAGGGGGCTATGACACAGATACGCAGTATTTT.

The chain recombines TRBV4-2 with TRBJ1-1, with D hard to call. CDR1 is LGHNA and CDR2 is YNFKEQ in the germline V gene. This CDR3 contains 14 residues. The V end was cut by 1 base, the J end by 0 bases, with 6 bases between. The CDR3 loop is CASSQGQLNTEAFF. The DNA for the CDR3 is TGTGCCAGCAGCCAAGGCCAGTTGAACACTGAAGCTTTCTTT.

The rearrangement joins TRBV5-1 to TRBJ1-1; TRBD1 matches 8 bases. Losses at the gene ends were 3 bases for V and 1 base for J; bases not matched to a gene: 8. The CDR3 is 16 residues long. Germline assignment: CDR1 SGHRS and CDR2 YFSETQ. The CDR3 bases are TGCGCCAGCAGCTCGGGGACAGGATCGTCGAACACTGAAGCTTTCTTT. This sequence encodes CASSSGTGSSNTEAFF.

CDR3 sequence (DNA): TGTGCCAGCTCACCGGGGGAGGCAAGGACCGGAAACACCATATATTTT. Residues: CASSPGEARTGNTIYF. This chain connects TRBV18 to TRBJ1-3; possible D gene TRBD1, 5 bases. This CDR3 region has 16 residues. The V gene's germline CDR1 is KGHSH and CDR2 LQKENI. V lost 3 bases, J lost 4 bases, and 16 bases lay in between.

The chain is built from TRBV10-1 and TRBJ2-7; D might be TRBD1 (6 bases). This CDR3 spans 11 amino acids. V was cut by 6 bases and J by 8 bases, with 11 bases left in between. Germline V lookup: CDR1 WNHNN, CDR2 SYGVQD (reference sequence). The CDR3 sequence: CASRYRAQQYF. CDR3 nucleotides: TGCGCCAGCAGGTACAGGGCCCAGCAGTACTTC.

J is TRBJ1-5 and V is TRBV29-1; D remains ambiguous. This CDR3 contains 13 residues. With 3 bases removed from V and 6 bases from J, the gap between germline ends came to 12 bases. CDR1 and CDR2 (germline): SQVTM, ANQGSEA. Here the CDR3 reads CSVELEVGQPQHF. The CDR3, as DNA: TGCAGCGTTGAGTTGGAGGTCGGTCAGCCCCAGCATTTT.